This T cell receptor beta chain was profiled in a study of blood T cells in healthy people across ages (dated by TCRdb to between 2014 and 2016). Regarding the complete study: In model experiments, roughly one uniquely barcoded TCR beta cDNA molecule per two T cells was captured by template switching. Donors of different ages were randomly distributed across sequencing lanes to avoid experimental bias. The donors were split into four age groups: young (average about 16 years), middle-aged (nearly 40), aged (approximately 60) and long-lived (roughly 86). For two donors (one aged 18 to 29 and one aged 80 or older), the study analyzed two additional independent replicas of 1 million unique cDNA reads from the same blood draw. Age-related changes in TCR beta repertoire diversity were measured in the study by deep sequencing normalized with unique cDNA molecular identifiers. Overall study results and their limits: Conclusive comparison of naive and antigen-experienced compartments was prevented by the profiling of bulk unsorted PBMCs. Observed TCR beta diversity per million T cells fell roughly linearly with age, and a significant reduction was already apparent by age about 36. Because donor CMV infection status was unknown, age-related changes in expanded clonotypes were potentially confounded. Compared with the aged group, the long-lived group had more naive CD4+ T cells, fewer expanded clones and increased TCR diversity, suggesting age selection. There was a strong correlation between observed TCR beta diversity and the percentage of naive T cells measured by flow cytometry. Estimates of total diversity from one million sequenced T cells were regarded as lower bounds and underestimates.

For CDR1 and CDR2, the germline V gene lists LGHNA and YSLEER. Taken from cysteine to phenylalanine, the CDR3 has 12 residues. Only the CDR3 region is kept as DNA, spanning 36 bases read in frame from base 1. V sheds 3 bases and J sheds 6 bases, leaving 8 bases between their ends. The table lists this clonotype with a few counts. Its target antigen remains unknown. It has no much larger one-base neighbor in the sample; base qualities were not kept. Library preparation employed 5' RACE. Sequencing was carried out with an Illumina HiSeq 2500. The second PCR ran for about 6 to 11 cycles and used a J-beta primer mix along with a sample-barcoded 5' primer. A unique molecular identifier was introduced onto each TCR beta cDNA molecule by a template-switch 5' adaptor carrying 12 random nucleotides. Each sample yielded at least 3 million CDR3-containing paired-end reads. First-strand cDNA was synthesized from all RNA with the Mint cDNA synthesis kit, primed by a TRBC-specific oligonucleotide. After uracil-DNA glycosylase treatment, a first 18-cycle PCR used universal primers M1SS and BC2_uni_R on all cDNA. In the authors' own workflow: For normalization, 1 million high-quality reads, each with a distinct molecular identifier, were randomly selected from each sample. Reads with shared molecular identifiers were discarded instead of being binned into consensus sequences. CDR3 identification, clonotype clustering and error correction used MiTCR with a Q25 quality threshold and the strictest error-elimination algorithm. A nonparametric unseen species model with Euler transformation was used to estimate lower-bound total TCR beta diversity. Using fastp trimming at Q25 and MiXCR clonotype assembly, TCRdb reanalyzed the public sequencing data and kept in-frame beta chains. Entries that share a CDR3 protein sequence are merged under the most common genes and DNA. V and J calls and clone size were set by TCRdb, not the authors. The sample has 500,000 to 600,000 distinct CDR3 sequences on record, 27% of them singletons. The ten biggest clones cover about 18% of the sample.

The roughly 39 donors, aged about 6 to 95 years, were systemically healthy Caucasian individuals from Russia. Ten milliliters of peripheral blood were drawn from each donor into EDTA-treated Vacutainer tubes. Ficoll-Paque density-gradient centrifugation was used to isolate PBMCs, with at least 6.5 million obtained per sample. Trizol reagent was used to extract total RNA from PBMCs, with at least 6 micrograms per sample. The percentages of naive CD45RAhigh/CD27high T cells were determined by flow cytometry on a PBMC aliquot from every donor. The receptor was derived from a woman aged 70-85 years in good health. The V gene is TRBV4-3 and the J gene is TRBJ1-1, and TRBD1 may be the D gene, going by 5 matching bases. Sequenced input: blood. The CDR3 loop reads CASSQQGAEAFF. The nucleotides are TGCGCCAGCAGCCAGCAGGGAGCTGAAGCTTTCTTT.